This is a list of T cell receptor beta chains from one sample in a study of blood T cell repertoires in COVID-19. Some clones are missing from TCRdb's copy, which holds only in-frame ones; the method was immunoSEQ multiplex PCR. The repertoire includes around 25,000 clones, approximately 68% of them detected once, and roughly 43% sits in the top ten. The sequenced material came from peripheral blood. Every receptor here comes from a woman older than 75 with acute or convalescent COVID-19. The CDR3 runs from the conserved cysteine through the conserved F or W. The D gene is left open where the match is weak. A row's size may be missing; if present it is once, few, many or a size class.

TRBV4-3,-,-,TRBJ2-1,CASSPFLGQGPYNEQFF,TGCGCCAGCAGCCCCTTTTTGGGGCAGGGGCCCTACAATGAGCAGTTCTTC
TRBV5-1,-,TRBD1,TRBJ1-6,CASSLDRGNSPLHF,TGCGCCAGCAGCTTGGACAGGGGGAATTCACCCCTCCACTTT
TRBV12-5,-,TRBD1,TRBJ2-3,CASGSGTALSDTQYF,TGTGCTAGTGGTTCTGGGACAGCGCTCTCAGATACGCAGTATTTT
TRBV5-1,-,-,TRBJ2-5,CASSGEAQETQYF,TGCGCCAGCAGCGGGGAGGCCCAAGAGACCCAGTACTTC
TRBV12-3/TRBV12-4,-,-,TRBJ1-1,CASSVRAKAFF,TGTGCCAGCAGTGTCAGGGCTAAAGCTTTCTTT
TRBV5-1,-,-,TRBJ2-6,CASSLSDSHSGANVLTF,TGCGCCAGCAGCTTGTCGGACAGCCACTCTGGGGCCAACGTCCTGACTTTC
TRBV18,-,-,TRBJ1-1,CASSPEGMATEAFF,TGTGCCAGCTCACCGGAGGGTATGGCCACTGAAGCTTTCTTT
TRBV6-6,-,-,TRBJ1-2,CASSYGPNYGYTF,TGTGCCAGCAGTTATGGGCCTAACTATGGCTACACCTTC
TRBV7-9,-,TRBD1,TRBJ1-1,CASSPWSAGTGGLAEAFF,TGTGCCAGCAGCCCCTGGTCCGCGGGGACAGGGGGCCTCGCTGAAGCTTTCTTT
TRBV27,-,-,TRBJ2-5,CASSLSLGSGRETQYF,TGTGCCAGCAGTTTATCATTGGGATCCGGGAGAGAGACCCAGTACTTC
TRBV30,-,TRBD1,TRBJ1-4,CAWSKGQGNEKLFF,TGTGCCTGGAGTAAGGGACAGGGGAATGAAAAACTGTTTTTT
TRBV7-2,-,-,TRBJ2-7,CASSLATAYEQYF,TGTGCCAGCAGCTTAGCTACAGCCTACGAGCAGTACTTC
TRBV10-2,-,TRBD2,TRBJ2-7,CASSGTGGGEQYF,TGCGCCAGCAGTGGTACGGGAGGCGGCGAGCAGTACTTC
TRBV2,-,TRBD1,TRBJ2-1,CARMTGGYEQFF,TGTGCCAGAATGACAGGGGGCTATGAGCAGTTCTTC
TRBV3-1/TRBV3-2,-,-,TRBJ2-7,CASSQYQGTYEQYF,TGTGCCAGCAGCCAATACCAGGGGACCTACGAGCAGTACTTC
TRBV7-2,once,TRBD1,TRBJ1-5,CASSPRDRGFGPQHF,TGTGCCAGCAGCCCCCGGGACAGGGGGTTTGGGCCCCAGCATTTT
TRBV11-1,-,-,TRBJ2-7,CASSPDRTPRYEQYF,TGTGCCAGCAGCCCCGACCGGACACCTCGCTACGAGCAGTACTTC